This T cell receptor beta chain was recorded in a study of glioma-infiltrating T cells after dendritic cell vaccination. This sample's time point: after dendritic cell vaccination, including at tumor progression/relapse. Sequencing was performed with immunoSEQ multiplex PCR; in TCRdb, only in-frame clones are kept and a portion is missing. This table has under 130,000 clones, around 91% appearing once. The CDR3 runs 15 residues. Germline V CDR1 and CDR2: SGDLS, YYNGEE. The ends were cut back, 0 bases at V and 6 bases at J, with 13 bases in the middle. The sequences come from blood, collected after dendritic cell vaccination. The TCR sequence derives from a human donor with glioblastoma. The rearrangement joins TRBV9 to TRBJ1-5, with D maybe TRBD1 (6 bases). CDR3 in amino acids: CASSVEGGAGQPQHF. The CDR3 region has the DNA TGTGCCAGCAGCGTAGAGGGGGGGGCGGGTCAGCCCCAGCATTTT.